This entry lists 23 T cell receptor beta chains sequenced from one sample in a study of T cells in Graves' hyperthyroidism and ophthalmopathy. Researchers took RNA transcripts and amplified the TCR beta CDR3 regions from them. TCR CDR3 regions were first amplified by RT-PCR with HTBI primers. TCRdb analysed the multiplex PCR reads with MiXCR anew, one entry per CDR3 protein. The sample holds about 210,000 distinct CDR3 sequences, roughly 18% seen once. The specimen sequenced was blood. Receptors originate from a man between 50 and 59 years old with Graves' hyperthyroidism.

This clonotype appeared many times. This chain links TRBV2 with TRBJ1-5; maybe TRBD1 (5 bases). The CDR3 is 15 amino acids. Germline loops: CDR1 SNHLY, CDR2 FYNNEI. V was pared by 1 base and J by 0 bases, with 7 bases between. The CDR3 protein is CASSEDRSSNQPQHF. For the CDR3, the DNA is TGTGCCAGCAGTGAAGACAGGAGTAGCAATCAGCCCCAGCATTTT.

This clonotype was seen repeatedly, ten times or more. CDR3 amino acids: CSAPAGDGSDTQYF. In nucleotides, the CDR3 is TGCAGTGCCCCAGCGGGAGACGGCTCAGATACGCAGTATTTT. The rearrangement joins TRBV20-1 to TRBJ2-3; 8 bases fit TRBD2. V lost 6 bases and J lost 4; bases outside the gene matches: 9. The CDR3 extends over 14 amino acids. Germline CDR1 reads DFQATT; CDR2 reads SNEGSKA (reference sequence).

This clonotype showed up many times. V is TRBV6-1 and J is TRBJ2-1; TRBD2 is a possible D gene (5 bases). Trimming took 10 bases from V and 9 from J, leaving 19 bases between them. CDR1 is MNHNS, CDR2 SASEGT, per germline. The CDR3 extends over 13 amino acids. As DNA, the CDR3 is TGTGCCATCCAAGAGGGTGGAGGAGGTGAGCAGTTCTTC. Its translation is CAIQEGGGGEQFF.

This clonotype occurred many times. V is TRBV11-2 and J is TRBJ2-7, with a possible D match to TRBD1 (5 bases). The ends were cut back, 0 bases at V and 0 bases at J, with 9 bases in the middle. The CDR3 totals 15 residues. CDR1 is SGHAT, CDR2 FQNNGV, per germline. The CDR3 bases are TGTGCCAGCAGCTTAGATCACGACAGCTCCTACGAGCAGTACTTC. This translates into CASSLDHDSSYEQYF. Full variable domain (outside the CDR3, taken from reference TRBV11-2 and TRBJ2-7): EAGVAQSPRYKIIEKRQSVAFWCNPISGHATLYWYQQILGQGPKLLIQFQNNGVVDDSQLPKDRFSAERLKGVDSTLKIQPAKLEDSAVYLCASSLDHDSSYEQYFGPGTRLTVT.

This clonotype occurred many times. This chain joins TRBV20-1 and TRBJ2-7, with D possibly TRBD1 on 5 matching bases. CDR1 is DFQATT and CDR2 is SNEGSKA in the germline V gene (reference sequence). The CDR3 totals 16 residues. V was trimmed by 3 bases and J by 0 bases, leaving 18 bases between them. The CDR3 DNA sequence: TGCAGTGCTAGCGATCTCGATACAGGATACTCCTACGAGCAGTACTTC. This sequence encodes CSASDLDTGYSYEQYF.

In DNA, the CDR3 is TGTGCCAGCAAATGGACCGGGGCGGGAACTGAAGCTTTCTTT. It codes for CASKWTGAGTEAFF. The chain recombines TRBV27 with TRBJ1-1; the D gene is possibly TRBD1 (5 bases). The CDR3 length is 14 residues. Germline CDR1 reads MNHEY; CDR2 reads SMNVEV (reference sequence). Trimming stripped 7 bases from V and 5 bases from J, with 17 bases between.

In this sample, this clonotype turned up many times. This sequence joins TRBV11-2 and TRBJ1-1, with no clear D. Trimming cost V 7 bases and J 0 bases, with 12 bases left between them. CDR3 length: 14 amino acids. The germline gives CDR1 SGHAT, CDR2 FQNNGV. The CDR3 sequence is CASNRNLMNTEAFF. CDR3 sequence (DNA): TGTGCCAGCAACCGAAATCTAATGAACACTGAAGCTTTCTTT. The full variable domain, in which reference TRBV11-2 and TRBJ1-1 provide the parts outside the CDR3, is EAGVAQSPRYKIIEKRQSVAFWCNPISGHATLYWYQQILGQGPKLLIQFQNNGVVDDSQLPKDRFSAERLKGVDSTLKIQPAKLEDSAVYLCASNRNLMNTEAFFGQGTRLTVV.

This clonotype was seen at least ten times. The CDR3: CSAPRDLNTEAFF. As DNA, the CDR3 is TGCAGTGCTCCCCGAGACTTGAACACTGAAGCTTTCTTT. The chain joins TRBV20-1 to TRBJ1-1; no clear D. Germline V gives CDR1 DFQATT, CDR2 SNEGSKA (reference sequence). Trimming pared 5 bases from V and 0 bases from J, leaving 10 bases between. The CDR3 contains 13 residues.

The chain is built from TRBV20-1 and TRBJ2-7; D tentatively reads TRBD1 or TRBD2 (6 bases each). Germline-derived CDR1 and CDR2 are DFQATT and SNEGSKA (reference sequence). The CDR3 loop spans 14 amino acids. V was shortened by 5 bases and J by 6 bases, with 20 bases between the two germline ends. DNA for the CDR3: TGCAGTGCTGGAGGGGGGACGGGAATATCCGAGCAGTACTTC. Protein sequence: CSAGGGTGISEQYF.

This sequence joins TRBV7-2 and TRBJ2-7; no firm D call. The CDR3 spans 15 residues. V lost 3 bases and J 0 bases, leaving 12 bases between the germline ends. Germline CDR1 SGHTA, CDR2 FQGNSA. CDR3 bases: TGTGCCAGCAGCTTTCAGTCGGTTGGCTCCTACGAGCAGTACTTC. Protein product: CASSFQSVGSYEQYF.

The rearrangement uses TRBV5-1 and TRBJ2-3, with D tentatively TRBD2 (6 bases). Germline-derived CDR1 and CDR2 are SGHRS and YFSETQ. Trimming stripped 0 bases from V and 6 bases from J, with 14 bases between. This CDR3 has 15 residues. In nucleotides, the CDR3 is TGCGCCAGCAGCTTGGCCGATGCCGCGGGGGATACGCAGTATTTT. This codes for CASSLADAAGDTQYF.

Many counts were recorded for this clonotype. This chain uses TRBV7-2 with TRBJ2-3; weak D call: TRBD1 (6 bases). Germline-derived CDR1 and CDR2 are SGHTA and FQGNSA. V shed 5 bases and J shed 2 bases, with 17 bases lying between them. The CDR3 length is 16 residues. CDR3 DNA sequence: TGTGCCAGCAGCGCGACGACAGGTTTCCCCACAGATACGCAGTATTTT. It codes for CASSATTGFPTDTQYF.

This clonotype was seen many times. The V gene is TRBV7-8, the J gene TRBJ2-1; no firm D call. The CDR3 extends over 12 amino acids. Trimming cost V 5 bases and J 7 bases, with 9 bases left between them. CDR1 SGHVS and CDR2 FQNEAQ come from the germline V gene. The CDR3 sequence is CASSKGLNEQFF. In DNA, the CDR3 is TGTGCCAGCAGCAAGGGCCTAAATGAGCAGTTCTTC.

This clonotype came up many times. J is TRBJ1-1 and V is TRBV5-5; no firm D call. The length of the CDR3 is 12 residues. Germline V gives CDR1 SGHKS, CDR2 YYEKEE (reference sequence). Trimming removed 3 bases at V and 6 bases at J, with 9 bases between. The CDR3 DNA is TGTGCCAGCAGCTCCAATTTCGCTGAAGCTTTCTTT. It yields the protein CASSSNFAEAFF.

This clonotype has only a few counts. This chain connects TRBV16 to TRBJ2-3, with 7 bases matching TRBD2. V lost 2 bases and J lost 5; bases outside the gene matches: 7. CDR1 is KGHSY and CDR2 is FQNENV in the germline V gene. The CDR3 totals 15 residues. This CDR3 is CASSQRTSQGDTQYF. The CDR3 coding sequence is TGTGCCAGCAGCCAACGGACTAGTCAGGGAGATACGCAGTATTTT.

This clonotype was counted many times. This sequence joins TRBV20-1 and TRBJ1-1; a possible D gene is TRBD1 (5 bases). V was pared by 5 bases and J by 3 bases, with 10 bases between. The CDR3 loop spans 12 amino acids. Looked up from germline, CDR1 is DFQATT and CDR2 is SNEGSKA (reference sequence). CDR3 coding DNA: TGCAGTGCTCCACGGGGGGACACTGAAGCTTTCTTT. Translation gives CSAPRGDTEAFF.

The chain employs TRBV27 and TRBJ1-6; D is uncertain. Germline values: CDR1 MNHEY, CDR2 SMNVEV (reference sequence). Between the trimmed V and J ends, which lost 4 bases and 1 base, there was a span of 8 bases. There are 15 residues in the CDR3. CDR3 region: CASSSGFSYNSPLHF. The CDR3 region has the DNA TGTGCCAGCAGTTCCGGGTTTTCCTATAATTCACCCCTCCACTTT.

The sample holds many counts of this clonotype. V gene TRBV28 combines with J gene TRBJ2-5; 7 positions agree with TRBD1. CDR3 length equals 14 residues. Per germline, CDR1 MDHEN and CDR2 SYDVKM. The V and J ends lost 6 bases and 2 bases, in that order; junction bases with no gene match: 6. The CDR3 reads CASRPDREQETQYF. CDR3 sequence (DNA): TGTGCCAGCAGACCCGACAGGGAACAAGAGACCCAGTACTTC.

This clonotype was counted at least ten times. The chain has TRBV20-1 and TRBJ2-7; possible D gene TRBD1, 5 bases. This CDR3 has 12 amino acids. The V gene's germline CDR1 is DFQATT and CDR2 SNEGSKA (reference sequence). V was cut by 7 bases and J by 0 bases, with 10 bases left in between. CDR3 coding DNA: TGCAGTGTAGGGCAGGGCTCCTACGAGCAGTACTTC. This sequence encodes CSVGQGSYEQYF.

Worth noting for this clonotype: A much larger clone is a single base away; this may be a read error. The gene calls are TRBV7-9 and TRBJ1-1; no definite D call. Germline V lookup: CDR1 SEHNR, CDR2 FQNEAQ (reference sequence). The CDR3 spans 11 residues. CDR3 coding DNA: TGTGCCAGCTCCCGTGAGGCTGAAGCTCTCTTT. Translated: CASSREAEALF.

This clonotype showed up just a few times. The V and J genes are TRBV28 and TRBJ1-4, with D perhaps TRBD1 (5 bases). The V end was cut by 6 bases, the J end by 7 bases, with 12 bases between. Looked up from germline, CDR1 is MDHEN and CDR2 is SYDVKM. The CDR3 has 13 amino acids. This CDR3 is CASSEDTREKLFF. DNA for the CDR3: TGTGCCAGCAGCGAGGACACCCGTGAAAAACTGTTTTTT.

This clonotype was counted ten times or more. This rearrangement joins TRBV6-1 to TRBJ2-7; D not certain. The CDR3 runs 15 residues. Trimming pared 1 base from V and 4 bases from J, leaving 14 bases between. Germline V gene lookup returns CDR1 MNHNS and CDR2 SASEGT. CDR3 coding DNA: TGTGCCAGCAGTGAAGGCGGTGGGCTTGGGTACGAGCAGTACTTC. Translated, it gives CASSEGGGLGYEQYF.

This clonotype occurred a few times. This chain joins TRBV7-3 and TRBJ2-1; TRBD1 might be the D (7 bases). This CDR3 is 14 amino acids long. Trimming pared 2 bases from V and 5 bases from J, leaving 10 bases between. Germline CDR1 and CDR2: SGHTA and FQGTGA. CDR3 DNA: TGTGCCAGCAGCTTACAGGGGGGAGACAATGAGCAGTTCTTC. Its translation: CASSLQGGDNEQFF.